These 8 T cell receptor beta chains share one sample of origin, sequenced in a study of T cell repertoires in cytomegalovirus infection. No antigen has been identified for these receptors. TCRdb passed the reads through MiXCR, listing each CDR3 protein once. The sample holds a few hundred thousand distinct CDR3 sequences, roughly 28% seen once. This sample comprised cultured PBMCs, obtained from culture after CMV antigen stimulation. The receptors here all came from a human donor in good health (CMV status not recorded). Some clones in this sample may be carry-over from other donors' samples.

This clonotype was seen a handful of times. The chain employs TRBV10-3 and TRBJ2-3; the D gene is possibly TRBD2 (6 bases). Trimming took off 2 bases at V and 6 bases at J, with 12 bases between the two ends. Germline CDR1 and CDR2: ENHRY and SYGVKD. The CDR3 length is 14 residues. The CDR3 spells CAISEAGSVDTQYF. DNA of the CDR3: TGTGCCATCAGTGAGGCGGGATCGGTGGATACGCAGTATTTT.

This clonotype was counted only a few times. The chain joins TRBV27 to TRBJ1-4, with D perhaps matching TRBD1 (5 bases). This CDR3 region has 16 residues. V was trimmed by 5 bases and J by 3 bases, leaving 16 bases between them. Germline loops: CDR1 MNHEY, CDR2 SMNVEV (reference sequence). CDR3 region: CASSPRTGPANEKLFF. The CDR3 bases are TGTGCCAGCAGTCCTCGGACGGGACCGGCTAATGAAAAACTGTTTTTT. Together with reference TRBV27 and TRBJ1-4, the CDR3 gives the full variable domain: EAQVTQNPRYLITVTGKKLTVTCSQNMNHEYMSWYRQDPGLGLRQIYYSMNVEVTDKGDVPEGYKVSRKEKRNFPLILESPSPNQTSLYFCASSPRTGPANEKLFFGSGTQLSVL.

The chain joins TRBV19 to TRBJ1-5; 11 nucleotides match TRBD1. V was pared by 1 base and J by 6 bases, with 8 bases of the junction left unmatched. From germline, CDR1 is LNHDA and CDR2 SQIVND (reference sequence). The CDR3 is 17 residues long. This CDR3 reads CASSIAPWTGGPQPQHF. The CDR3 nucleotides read TGTGCCAGTAGTATAGCCCCGTGGACAGGGGGCCCTCAGCCCCAGCATTTT.

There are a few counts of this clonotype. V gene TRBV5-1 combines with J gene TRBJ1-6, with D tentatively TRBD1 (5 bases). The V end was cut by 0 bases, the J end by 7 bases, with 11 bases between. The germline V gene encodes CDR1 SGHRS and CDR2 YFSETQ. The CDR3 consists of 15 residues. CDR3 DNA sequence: TGCGCCAGCAGCTTGGGTCCAGGGCCAAATTCACCCCTCCACTTT. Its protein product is CASSLGPGPNSPLHF.

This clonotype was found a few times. The CDR3 sequence: CASSLKRSSYNSPLHF. CDR3 DNA: TGTGCCAGCAGCTTGAAACGGAGCTCCTATAATTCACCCCTCCACTTT. The gene calls are TRBV7-9 and TRBJ1-6; D is unclear. Trimming pared 3 bases from V and 0 bases from J, leaving 9 bases between. Germline loops: CDR1 SEHNR, CDR2 FQNEAQ (reference sequence). This CDR3 comprises 16 residues.

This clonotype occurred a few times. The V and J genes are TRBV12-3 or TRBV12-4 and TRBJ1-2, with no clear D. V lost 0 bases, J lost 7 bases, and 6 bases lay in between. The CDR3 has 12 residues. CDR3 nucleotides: TGTGCCAGCAGTTTAGCTTGGTCTGGCTACACCTTC. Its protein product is CASSLAWSGYTF.

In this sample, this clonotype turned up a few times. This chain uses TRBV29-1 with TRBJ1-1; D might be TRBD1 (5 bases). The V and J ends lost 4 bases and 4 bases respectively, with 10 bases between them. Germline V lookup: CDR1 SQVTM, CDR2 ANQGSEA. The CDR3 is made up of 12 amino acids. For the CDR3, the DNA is TGCAGCGTTGGTGCGGGGGGCACTGAAGCTTTCTTT. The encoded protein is CSVGAGGTEAFF.

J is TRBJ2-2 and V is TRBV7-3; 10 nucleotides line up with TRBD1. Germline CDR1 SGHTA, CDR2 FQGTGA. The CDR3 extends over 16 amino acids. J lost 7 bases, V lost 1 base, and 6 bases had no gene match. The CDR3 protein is CASSLKGTGEDGELFF. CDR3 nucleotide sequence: TGTGCCAGCAGCTTAAAGGGGACAGGGGAAGACGGGGAGCTGTTTTTT. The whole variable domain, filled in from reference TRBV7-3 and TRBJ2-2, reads GAGVSQTPSNKVTEKGKYVELRCDPISGHTALYWYRQSLGQGPEFLIYFQGTGAADDSGLPNDRFFAVRPEGSVSTLKIQRTERGDSAVYLCASSLKGTGEDGELFFGEGSRLTVL.